These 15 T cell receptor beta chains were all obtained from the same sample, sequenced in a study of blood T cell repertoires in COVID-19. Produced via immunoSEQ multiplex PCR; TCRdb's table is partial and in-frame only. This repertoire shows about 320,000 clones, roughly 90% found once; its top ten account for around 3.9%. Sequencing used PBMCs or T cells enriched from blood (not recorded which). The source is a woman aged 25-40 years who had been exposed to COVID-19.

V usage is TRBV27 and J usage is TRBJ1-2, with 7 positions matching TRBD1. CDR1 and CDR2 (germline): MNHEY, SMNVEV (reference sequence). This CDR3 contains 16 residues. Unmatched junction bases numbered 18, after V lost 6 bases and J lost 8 bases. The CDR3 spells CASSPQTGLLERGYTF. CDR3 coding DNA: TGTGCCAGCAGCCCTCAGACAGGGCTGCTGGAGCGAGGCTACACCTTC.

The V gene is TRBV30, the J gene TRBJ1-2, with a weak D call TRBD1 (5 bases). The CDR3 sequence is 13 residues long. V was trimmed by 2 bases and J by 1 base, leaving 8 bases between them. Germline CDR1 reads GTSNPN; CDR2 reads SVGIG (reference sequence). CDR3 nucleotide sequence: TGTGCCTGGAGTCTGGGACTTAACTATGGCTACACCTTC. Translated: CAWSLGLNYGYTF.

The sample holds one count of this clone. The chain combines TRBV4-1 with TRBJ2-1; 11 nucleotides line up with TRBD2. This CDR3 comprises 17 residues. Trimming at V came to 8 bases and at J to 2 bases, leaving 11 bases not matched to a gene. Looked up from germline, CDR1 is MGHRA and CDR2 is YSYEKL. The CDR3 here is CASRGVAGGLTYNEQFF. CDR3 nucleotide sequence: TGCGCCAGCCGAGGGGTAGCGGGGGGGCTGACCTACAATGAGCAGTTCTTC.

The chain couples TRBV16 to TRBJ2-1; TRBD1 matches 9 bases. The CDR3 has 15 residues. The trim removed 3 bases at V and 6 bases at J, leaving 6 bases unmatched. In germline, CDR1 is KGHSY, CDR2 FQNENV. In nucleotides, the CDR3 is TGTGCCAGCAGCCAGACCGGGACAGGGCGCAATGAGCAGTTCTTC. Translated, it gives CASSQTGTGRNEQFF.

This clone was counted once. V and J are TRBV15 and TRBJ1-5; D remains unclear. The CDR3 sequence is 17 residues long. Germline values: CDR1 LNHNV, CDR2 YYDKDF (reference sequence). V was shortened by 0 bases and J by 1 base, with 13 bases between the two germline ends. The CDR3 DNA reads TGTGCCACCAGCAGAGATCGGCTTGGCAGGAGCAATCAGCCCCAGCATTTT. As protein: CATSRDRLGRSNQPQHF.

The rearrangement uses TRBV7-2 and TRBJ2-1, with TRBD2 matching 8 bases. Trimming removed 5 bases from V and 7 bases from J; junction bases left unmatched: 10. Germline V gene data show CDR1 as SGHTA and CDR2 as FQGNSA. This CDR3 is 15 amino acids long. In nucleotides, the CDR3 is TGTGCCAGCAGCCCAAGCGGGGGCTGGGGGAATGAGCAGTTCTTC. Its translation is CASSPSGGWGNEQFF.

This rearrangement joins TRBV5-1 to TRBJ2-7; 8 bases map to TRBD1. V trimming: 0 bases; J trimming: 2 bases; junction bases outside the gene matches: 4. The CDR3 has 15 amino acids. CDR1 and CDR2 (germline): SGHRS, YFSETQ. The CDR3 reads CASSLVQGATYEQYF. CDR3 nucleotides: TGCGCCAGCAGCTTGGTGCAGGGGGCTACCTACGAGCAGTACTTC.

The rearrangement joins TRBV27 to TRBJ1-5; D might be TRBD1 (5 bases). This CDR3 is built from 13 residues. Germline CDR1 is MNHEY and CDR2 is SMNVEV (reference sequence). With 6 bases removed from V and 5 bases from J, the gap between germline ends came to 11 bases. CDR3 region: CASSGGPYQPQHF. In DNA, the CDR3 is TGTGCCAGCAGCGGGGGACCCTATCAGCCCCAGCATTTT.

This chain uses TRBV9 with TRBJ2-3, with D perhaps matching TRBD2 (6 bases). Germline V gene data show CDR1 as SGDLS and CDR2 as YYNGEE. The CDR3 consists of 13 residues. V was cut by 7 bases and J by 4 bases, with 13 bases left in between. The CDR3 bases are TGTGCCAGCGGAGGGGCTATTCCAGATACGCAGTATTTT. Translated, it gives CASGGAIPDTQYF.

This clone came up once. V usage is TRBV2 and J usage is TRBJ2-7; the match to TRBD1 covers 12 bases. Germline lookup yields CDR1 SNHLY and CDR2 FYNNEI. V was pared by 3 bases and J by 5 bases, with 11 bases of the junction left unmatched. CDR3 length: 17 amino acids. The CDR3 protein is CASSDTLPGQGADEQYF. CDR3 DNA: TGTGCCAGCAGTGATACTCTGCCGGGACAGGGGGCTGACGAGCAGTACTTC.

V gene TRBV5-8 combines with J gene TRBJ2-5; 12 nucleotides match TRBD1. V gave up 7 bases and J gave up 5 bases; unmatched junction bases: 9. Germline V CDR1 and CDR2: SGHTS, YDEGEE. This CDR3 region has 15 residues. The CDR3 spells CASVRGTGGVETQYF. In nucleotides, the CDR3 is TGTGCCAGCGTCAGGGGGACAGGGGGCGTCGAGACCCAGTACTTC.

The chain carries TRBV24-1 and TRBJ1-2, with a weak D call TRBD1 (5 bases). The CDR3 extends over 14 amino acids. Germline V gene lookup returns CDR1 KGHDR and CDR2 SFDVKD. The V end lost 3 bases, the J end lost 8 bases, and 15 bases lay between the germline ends. CDR3 bases: TGTGCCACCAGTGATCGACAGTCCCGAAAGGGCTACACCTTC. This sequence encodes CATSDRQSRKGYTF.

The chain combines TRBV11-1 with TRBJ2-7; 10 nucleotides agree with TRBD2. Germline V gives CDR1 SGHAT, CDR2 FQDESV (reference sequence). The V segment lost 1 base and the J segment 0 bases; nucleotides outside the gene matches: 3. The CDR3 loop spans 16 amino acids. The CDR3 region is CASSLGLAGDSYEQYF. The CDR3 region has the DNA TGTGCCAGCAGCTTAGGGCTAGCGGGGGACTCCTACGAGCAGTACTTC. The full variable domain, in which reference TRBV11-1 and TRBJ2-7 provide the parts outside the CDR3, is EAEVAQSPRYKITEKSQAVAFWCDPISGHATLYWYRQILGQGPELLVQFQDESVVDDSQLPKDRFSAERLKGVDSTLKIQPAELGDSAMYLCASSLGLAGDSYEQYFGPGTRLTVT.

This chain uses TRBV18 with TRBJ2-3; TRBD2 matches at 9 bases. The CDR3 covers 16 residues. Germline-derived CDR1 and CDR2 are KGHSH and LQKENI. Trimming removed 3 bases from V and 3 bases from J; junction bases left unmatched: 7. This CDR3 reads CASSPSPSGETDTQYF. In DNA form, the CDR3 reads TGTGCCAGCTCACCCTCGCCTAGCGGGGAAACAGATACGCAGTATTTT.

This sequence joins TRBV7-6 and TRBJ2-5, with D unclear. The length of the CDR3 is 16 residues. With 0 bases removed from V and 4 bases from J, the gap between germline ends came to 15 bases. The V gene's germline CDR1 is SGHVS and CDR2 FNYEAQ. In nucleotides, the CDR3 is TGTGCCAGCAGCTTAGCGGTAGTTCTCACTGTAGAGACCCAGTACTTC. This codes for CASSLAVVLTVETQYF.